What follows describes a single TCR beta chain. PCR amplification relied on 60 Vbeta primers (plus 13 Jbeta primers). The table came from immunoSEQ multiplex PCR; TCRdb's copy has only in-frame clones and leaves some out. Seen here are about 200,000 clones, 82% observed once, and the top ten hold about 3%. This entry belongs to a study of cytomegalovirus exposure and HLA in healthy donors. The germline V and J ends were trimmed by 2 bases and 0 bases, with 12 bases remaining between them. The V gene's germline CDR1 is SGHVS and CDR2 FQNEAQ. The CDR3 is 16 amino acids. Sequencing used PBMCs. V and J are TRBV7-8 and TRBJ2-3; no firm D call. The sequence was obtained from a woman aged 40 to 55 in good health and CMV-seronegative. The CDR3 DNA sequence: TGTGCCAGCAGCTTACAACGCCAGTACAGCACAGATACGCAGTATTTT. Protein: CASSLQRQYSTDTQYF. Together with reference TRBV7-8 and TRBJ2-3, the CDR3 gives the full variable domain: GAGVSQSPRYKVAKRGQDVALRCDPISGHVSLFWYQQALGQGPEFLTYFQNEAQLDKSGLPSDRFFAERPEGSVSTLKIQRTQQEDSAVYLCASSLQRQYSTDTQYFGPGTRLTVL.